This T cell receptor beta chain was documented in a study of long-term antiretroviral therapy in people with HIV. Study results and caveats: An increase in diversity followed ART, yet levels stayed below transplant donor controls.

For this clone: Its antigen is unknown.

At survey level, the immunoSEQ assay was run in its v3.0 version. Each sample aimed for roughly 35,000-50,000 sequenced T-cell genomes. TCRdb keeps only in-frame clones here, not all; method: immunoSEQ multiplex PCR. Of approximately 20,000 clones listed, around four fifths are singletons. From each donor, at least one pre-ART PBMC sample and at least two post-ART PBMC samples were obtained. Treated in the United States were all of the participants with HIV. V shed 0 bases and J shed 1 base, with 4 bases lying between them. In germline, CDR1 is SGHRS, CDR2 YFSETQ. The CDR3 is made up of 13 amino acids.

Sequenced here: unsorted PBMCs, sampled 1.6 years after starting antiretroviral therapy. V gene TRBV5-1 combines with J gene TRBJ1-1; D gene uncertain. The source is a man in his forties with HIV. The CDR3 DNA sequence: TGCGCCAGCAGCTTGGTGTCGAACACTGAAGCTTTCTTT. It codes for CASSLVSNTEAFF.